Listed here are 21 T cell receptor beta chains from one sample, sequenced in a study of cytomegalovirus exposure and HLA in healthy donors. The PCR used 60 Vbeta and 13 Jbeta primers. Method: immunoSEQ multiplex PCR; TCRdb's copy keeps in-frame clones and lacks some. The data contain around 140,000 clones, over 70% of them singletons. Sequenced: PBMCs. These receptors were obtained from a woman aged 18-29 years in good health and CMV-seronegative.

The count of this clone is one. The V gene is TRBV6-5, the J gene TRBJ2-5; D unclear. The CDR3 spans 13 residues. The V gene lost 3 bases and the J gene lost 7 bases, with 12 bases spanning the gap. Germline CDR1 MNHEY, CDR2 SVGAGI. This CDR3 reads CASSYRLVGTQYF. As DNA, the CDR3 is TGTGCCAGCAGTTATAGGCTAGTCGGGACCCAGTACTTC.

This clone was seen a single time. This chain links TRBV5-1 with TRBJ2-7; 12 bases line up with TRBD2. Looked up from germline, CDR1 is SGHRS and CDR2 is YFSETQ. J lost 4 bases, V lost 4 bases, and 12 bases had no gene match. This CDR3 is built from 17 residues. The CDR3 sequence: CASSPTSGSTRVYEQYF. For the CDR3, the DNA is TGCGCCAGCAGCCCGACTAGCGGGAGTACGAGAGTATACGAGCAGTACTTC.

This rearrangement joins TRBV5-1 to TRBJ1-1, with 7 positions matching TRBD1. The CDR3 runs to 15 residues. Germline V lookup: CDR1 SGHRS, CDR2 YFSETQ. V lost 1 base and J lost 1; bases outside the gene matches: 4. The DNA for the CDR3 is TGCGCCAGCAGCTTGTTCAGGACAGGGAACACTGAAGCTTTCTTT. Translation: CASSLFRTGNTEAFF. The entire variable domain, with the rest obtained from reference TRBV5-1 and TRBJ1-1, is as follows: KAGVTQTPRYLIKTRGQQVTLSCSPISGHRSVSWYQQTPGQGLQFLFEYFSETQRNKGNFPGRFSGRQFSNSRSEMNVSTLELGDSALYLCASSLFRTGNTEAFFGQGTRLTVV.

The CDR3 DNA sequence: TGTGCCAGCACCCTTGGGATTAGCGGGAGTCACAATGAGCAGTTCTTC. Translated: CASTLGISGSHNEQFF. This sequence joins TRBV5-8 and TRBJ2-1, with 9 bases lining up with TRBD2. CDR1 and CDR2 (germline): SGHTS, YDEGEE. The CDR3 runs 16 residues. Trimming at V came to 6 bases and at J to 5 bases, leaving 12 bases not matched to a gene.

This clone was counted only a few times. The genes are TRBV20-1 and TRBJ1-2; D call uncertain. Germline V gene data show CDR1 as DFQATT and CDR2 as SNEGSKA (reference sequence). The V end lost 5 bases, the J end lost 8 bases, and 9 bases lay between the germline ends. The CDR3 runs 10 residues. CDR3 sequence: CSAPGYGYTF. The CDR3 coding sequence is TGCAGTGCTCCAGGATACGGCTACACCTTC.

J is TRBJ2-7 and V is TRBV5-1, with D possibly TRBD1 on 5 matching bases. Germline V gene lookup returns CDR1 SGHRS and CDR2 YFSETQ. The CDR3 has 13 residues. V dropped 7 bases and J dropped 7 bases, with 18 bases sitting between them. CDR3 coding DNA: TGCGCCAGCGGTTTGGGTGAAAGGGGTGAGCAGTACTTC. It is translated as CASGLGERGEQYF.

The chain is built from TRBV25-1 and TRBJ2-2; D possibly corresponds to TRBD2 (6 bases). CDR1 is MGHDK, CDR2 SYGVNS, per germline. CDR3 length: 13 residues. The V gene lost 8 bases and the J gene lost 5 bases, with 12 bases spanning the gap. The CDR3: CASRGRGTGELFF. As DNA, the CDR3 is TGTGCCAGCCGGGGACGGGGGACCGGGGAGCTGTTTTTT.

The chain links TRBV2 to TRBJ2-5; 7 bases are shared with TRBD1. The germline V gene encodes CDR1 SNHLY and CDR2 FYNNEI. The J segment lost 1 base and the V segment lost 5 bases, leaving 4 bases of the junction unmatched. The CDR3 is made up of 14 amino acids. DNA of the CDR3: TGTGCCAGCAGTCCGGACAGGACCCAAGAGACCCAGTACTTC. Protein product: CASSPDRTQETQYF.

This clone was counted a single time. The V and J genes are TRBV9 and TRBJ2-5, with TRBD2 matching 9 bases. Germline assignment: CDR1 SGDLS and CDR2 YYNGEE. Trimming at V came to 2 bases and at J to 5 bases, leaving 7 bases not matched to a gene. This CDR3 has 15 amino acids. The CDR3 is CASSVNSGSWETQYF. In DNA form, the CDR3 reads TGTGCCAGCAGCGTGAATAGCGGGAGCTGGGAGACCCAGTACTTC.

The rearrangement uses TRBV6-1 and TRBJ2-5, with TRBD1 identical over 7 bases. The CDR3 consists of 17 residues. The trim removed 3 bases at V and 4 bases at J, leaving 14 bases unmatched. Germline V CDR1 and CDR2: MNHNS, SASEGT. The CDR3 DNA follows: TGTGCCAGCAGTGAGAGCTGGAGCCGGGACAGTGGAGAGACCCAGTACTTC. Translating it yields CASSESWSRDSGETQYF.

The chain combines TRBV12-5 with TRBJ2-1; a possible D gene is TRBD2 (6 bases). The V end lost 1 base, the J end lost 5 bases, and 12 bases lay between the germline ends. The CDR3 is 15 residues long. Germline lookup yields CDR1 LGHNT and CDR2 FRNRAP. The CDR3 region is CASGLGPAGHNEQFF. The CDR3 DNA reads as TGTGCTAGTGGTTTGGGTCCGGCGGGACACAATGAGCAGTTCTTC.

The V gene is TRBV7-8, the J gene TRBJ2-1, with 12 nucleotides matching TRBD2. CDR1 SGHVS and CDR2 FQNEAQ come from the germline V gene. The length of the CDR3 is 13 residues. The V gene end was trimmed by 5 bases and the J gene end by 15 bases; junction bases not matched to a gene: 8. DNA of the CDR3: TGTGCCAGCAGCCCCCGACTAGCGGGAGATGGGTTCTTC. Translated: CASSPRLAGDGFF.

The rearrangement links TRBV7-9 to TRBJ2-2, with D tentatively TRBD2 (7 bases). The CDR3 is 16 residues long. V was pared by 0 bases and J by 8 bases, with 16 bases between. Germline V gene sequence: CDR1 SEHNR, CDR2 FQNEAQ (reference sequence). The CDR3: CASSLAGTRGAGELFF. CDR3 sequence (DNA): TGTGCCAGCAGCTTAGCAGGAACCCGGGGGGCAGGGGAGCTGTTTTTT.

This clone was detected ten times or more. The chain uses TRBV6-4 and TRBJ1-1, with 9 bases matching TRBD1. The CDR3 is 15 residues long. Germline V gene lookup returns CDR1 MRHNA and CDR2 SNTAGT. V was clipped by 0 bases and J by 4 bases; unmatched bases: 3. The CDR3 region is CASSDSMTGGTEAFF. For the CDR3, the DNA is TGTGCCAGCAGTGACTCCATGACAGGGGGCACTGAAGCTTTCTTT.

The chain joins TRBV5-6 to TRBJ2-2, with D perhaps TRBD1 (5 bases). V was clipped by 3 bases and J by 7 bases, with 13 bases between them. From germline, CDR1 is SGHDT and CDR2 YYEEEE. This CDR3 comprises 14 residues. This CDR3 reads CASSWGPLRGELFF. In nucleotides, the CDR3 is TGTGCCAGCAGCTGGGGCCCATTACGCGGGGAGCTGTTTTTT.

The gene calls are TRBV27 and TRBJ1-1, with D possibly being TRBD1 (6 bases). This CDR3 has 14 residues. CDR1 MNHEY and CDR2 SMNVEV come from the germline V gene (reference sequence). Between the trimmed V and J ends, which lost 6 bases and 4 bases, there was a span of 15 bases. The CDR3 nucleotides are TGTGCCAGCAGGGAAACCGGGGGGCCCACTGAAGCTTTCTTT. Amino acids: CASRETGGPTEAFF.

About this clone: At one end, the junction sequence differs from germline, possibly due to a read error. The chain links TRBV4-2 to TRBJ2-7; 11 bases are shared with TRBD2. CDR1 is LGHNA, CDR2 YNFKEQ, per germline. The CDR3 runs to 17 residues. DNA of the CDR3: TGTGCCAGCAGCCAGAGACTAGCGGGGAGGAGTAACTACGAGCAATACTTC. This translates into CASSQRLAGRSNYEQYF.

This chain links TRBV11-2 with TRBJ1-1, with D possibly TRBD1 on 6 matching bases. Per the germline V gene, CDR1 is SGHAT and CDR2 is FQNNGV. Trimming removed 2 bases from V and 0 bases from J, with 13 bases in between. The length of the CDR3 is 16 residues. CDR3 loop: CASSLTGGPLNTEAFF. The CDR3 coding sequence is TGTGCCAGCAGCTTAACGGGGGGCCCCCTGAACACTGAAGCTTTCTTT.

The chain links TRBV29-1 to TRBJ1-2, with TRBD1 as a possible D gene (6 bases). The germline gives CDR1 SQVTM, CDR2 ANQGSEA. There are 12 residues in the CDR3. Trimming removed 6 bases from V and 7 bases from J, with 15 bases in between. CDR3 region: CSVRGAQGGYTF. The CDR3 DNA is TGCAGCGTCAGGGGAGCTCAGGGTGGCTACACCTTC.

Comment on this clone: Other DNA sequences in this specimen translate into the identical CDR3. The chain joins TRBV6-5 to TRBJ2-1, with 9 bases that match TRBD2. V lost 7 bases to trimming and J lost 9 bases; unmatched junction nucleotides: 13. This CDR3 is built from 15 residues. CDR1 and CDR2 (germline): MNHEY, SVGAGI. CDR3 sequence reads: CASTGRSSGSIEQFF. DNA for the CDR3: TGTGCCAGCACAGGGAGGAGTAGCGGGAGCATTGAGCAGTTCTTC.

V gene TRBV4-2 combines with J gene TRBJ2-5; tentatively, D is TRBD2 (5 bases). The CDR3 has 17 residues. CDR1 and CDR2 (germline): LGHNA, YNFKEQ. V was trimmed by 0 bases and J by 3 bases, leaving 17 bases between them. DNA of the CDR3: TGTGCCAGCAGCCAAGATGGATCCGGAGGTGCAAAAGAGACCCAGTACTTC. This gives the protein CASSQDGSGGAKETQYF.